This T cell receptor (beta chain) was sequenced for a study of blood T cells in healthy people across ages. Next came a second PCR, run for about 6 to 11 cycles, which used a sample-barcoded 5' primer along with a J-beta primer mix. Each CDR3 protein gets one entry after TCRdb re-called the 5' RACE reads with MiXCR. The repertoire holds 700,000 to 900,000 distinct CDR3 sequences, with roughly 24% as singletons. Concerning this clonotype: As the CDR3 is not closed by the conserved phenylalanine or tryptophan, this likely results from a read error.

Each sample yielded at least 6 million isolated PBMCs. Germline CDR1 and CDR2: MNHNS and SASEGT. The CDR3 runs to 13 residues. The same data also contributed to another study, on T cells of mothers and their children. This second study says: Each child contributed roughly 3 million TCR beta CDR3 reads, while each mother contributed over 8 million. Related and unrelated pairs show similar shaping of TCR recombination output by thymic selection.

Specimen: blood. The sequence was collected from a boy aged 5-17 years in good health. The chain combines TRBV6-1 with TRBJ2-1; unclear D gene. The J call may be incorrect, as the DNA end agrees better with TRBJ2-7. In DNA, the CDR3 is TGTGCCAGCATGGCCAGCCAAGCCTACGAGCAGTACCTC. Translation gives CASMASQAYEQYL.